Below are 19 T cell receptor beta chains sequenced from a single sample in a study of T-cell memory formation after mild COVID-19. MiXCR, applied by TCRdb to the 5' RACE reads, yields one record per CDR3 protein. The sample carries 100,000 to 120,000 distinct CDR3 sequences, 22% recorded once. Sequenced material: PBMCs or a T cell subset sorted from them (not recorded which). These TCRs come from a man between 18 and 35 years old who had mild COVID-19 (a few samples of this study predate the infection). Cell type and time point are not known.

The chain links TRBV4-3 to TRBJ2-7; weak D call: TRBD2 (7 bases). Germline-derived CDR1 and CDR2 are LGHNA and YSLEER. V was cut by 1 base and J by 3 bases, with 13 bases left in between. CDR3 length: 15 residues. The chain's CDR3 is CASSQARGAYYEQYF. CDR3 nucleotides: TGCGCCAGCAGCCAAGCCCGGGGGGCGTACTACGAGCAGTACTTC.

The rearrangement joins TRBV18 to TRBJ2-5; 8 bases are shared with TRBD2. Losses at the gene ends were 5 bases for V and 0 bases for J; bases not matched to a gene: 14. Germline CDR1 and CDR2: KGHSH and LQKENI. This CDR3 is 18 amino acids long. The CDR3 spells CASSGSIIQREYQETQYF. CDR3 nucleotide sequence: TGTGCCAGCTCAGGTTCAATCATCCAGCGGGAGTACCAAGAGACCCAGTACTTC.

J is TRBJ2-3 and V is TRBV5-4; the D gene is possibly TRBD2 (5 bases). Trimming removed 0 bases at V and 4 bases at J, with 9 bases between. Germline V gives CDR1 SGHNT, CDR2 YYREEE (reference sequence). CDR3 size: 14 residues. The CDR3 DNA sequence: TGTGCCAGCAGCTTGGTTGGGAGCCCAGATACGCAGTATTTT. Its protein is CASSLVGSPDTQYF.

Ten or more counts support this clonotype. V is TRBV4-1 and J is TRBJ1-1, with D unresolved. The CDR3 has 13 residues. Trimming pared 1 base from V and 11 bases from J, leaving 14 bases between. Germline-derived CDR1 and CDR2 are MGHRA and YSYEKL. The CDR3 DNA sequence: TGCGCCAGCAGCCAAGTAGAAGTCGCGGCCGCTTTCTTT. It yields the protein CASSQVEVAAAFF.

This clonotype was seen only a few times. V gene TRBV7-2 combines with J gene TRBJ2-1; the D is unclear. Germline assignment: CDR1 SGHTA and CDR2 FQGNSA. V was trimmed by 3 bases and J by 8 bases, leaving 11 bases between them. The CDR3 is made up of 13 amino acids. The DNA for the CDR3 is TGTGCCAGCAGCTTTCCAGCGAGGTATGAGCAGTTCTTC. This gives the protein CASSFPARYEQFF.

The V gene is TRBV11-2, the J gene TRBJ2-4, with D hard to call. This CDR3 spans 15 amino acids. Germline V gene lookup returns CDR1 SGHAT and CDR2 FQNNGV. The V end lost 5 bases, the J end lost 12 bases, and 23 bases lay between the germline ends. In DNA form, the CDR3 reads TGTGCCAGCAGCGCACCGACCGGGCGTTCCGTGTCTCAGTACTTC. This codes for CASSAPTGRSVSQYF.

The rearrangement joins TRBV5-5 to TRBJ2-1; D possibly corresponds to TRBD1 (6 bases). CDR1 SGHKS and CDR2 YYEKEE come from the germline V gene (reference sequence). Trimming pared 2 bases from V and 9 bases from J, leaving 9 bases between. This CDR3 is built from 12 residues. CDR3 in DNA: TGTGCCAGCAGCTTTACAGGGACTGAGCAGTTCTTC. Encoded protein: CASSFTGTEQFF.

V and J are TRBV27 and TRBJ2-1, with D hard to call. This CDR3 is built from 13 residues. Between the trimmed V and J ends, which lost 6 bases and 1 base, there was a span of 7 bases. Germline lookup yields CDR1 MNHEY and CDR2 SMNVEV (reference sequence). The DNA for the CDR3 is TGTGCCAGCAGACGTGGGTCCTACAATGAGCAGTTCTTC. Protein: CASRRGSYNEQFF.

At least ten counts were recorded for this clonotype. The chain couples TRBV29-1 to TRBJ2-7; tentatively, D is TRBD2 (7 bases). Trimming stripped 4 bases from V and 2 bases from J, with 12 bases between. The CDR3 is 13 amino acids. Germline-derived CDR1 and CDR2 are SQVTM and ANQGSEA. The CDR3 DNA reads TGCAGCGTTGTGGGGGGGCATACCTACGAGCAGTACTTC. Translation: CSVVGGHTYEQYF.

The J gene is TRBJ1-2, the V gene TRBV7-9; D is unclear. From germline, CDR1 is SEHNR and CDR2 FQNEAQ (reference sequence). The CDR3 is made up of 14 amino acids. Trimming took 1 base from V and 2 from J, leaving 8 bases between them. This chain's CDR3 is CASSLEPLNYGYTF. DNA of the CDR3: TGTGCCAGCAGCTTAGAGCCATTGAACTATGGCTACACCTTC.

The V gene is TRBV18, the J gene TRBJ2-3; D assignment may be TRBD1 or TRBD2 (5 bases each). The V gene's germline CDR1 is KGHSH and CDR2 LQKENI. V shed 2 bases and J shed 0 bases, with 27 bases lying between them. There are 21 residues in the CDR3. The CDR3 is CASSPEAGTRPWAPSTDTQYF. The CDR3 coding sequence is TGTGCCAGCTCACCAGAAGCCGGGACCCGACCATGGGCCCCTAGCACAGATACGCAGTATTTT.

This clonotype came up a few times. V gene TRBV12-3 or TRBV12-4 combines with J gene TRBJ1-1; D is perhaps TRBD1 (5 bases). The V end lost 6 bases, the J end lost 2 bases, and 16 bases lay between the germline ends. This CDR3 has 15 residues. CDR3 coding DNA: TGTGCCAGCAGACCTGGGACGGGACTCAACACTGAAGCTTTCTTT. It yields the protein CASRPGTGLNTEAFF.

CDR3 DNA sequence: TGCAGCGCTAAAACAGGGAGCTCCTACGAGCAGTACTTC. Its protein is CSAKTGSSYEQYF. V and J are TRBV29-1 and TRBJ2-7; maybe TRBD1 (6 bases). The CDR3 is made up of 13 amino acids. Per germline, CDR1 SQVTM and CDR2 ANQGSEA. V was clipped by 7 bases and J by 0 bases, with 13 bases between them.

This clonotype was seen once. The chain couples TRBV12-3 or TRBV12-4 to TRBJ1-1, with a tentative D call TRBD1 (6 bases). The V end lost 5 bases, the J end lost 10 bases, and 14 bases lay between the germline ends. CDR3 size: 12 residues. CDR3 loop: CASSTNRASAFF. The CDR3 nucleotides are TGTGCCAGCAGTACAAACAGGGCCTCAGCTTTCTTT.

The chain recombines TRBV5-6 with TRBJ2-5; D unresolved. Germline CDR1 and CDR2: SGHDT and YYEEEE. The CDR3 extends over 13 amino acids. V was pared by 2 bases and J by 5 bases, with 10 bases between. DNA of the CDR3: TGTGCCAGCAGCTTCCGGACGGCGGAGACCCAGTACTTC. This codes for CASSFRTAETQYF.

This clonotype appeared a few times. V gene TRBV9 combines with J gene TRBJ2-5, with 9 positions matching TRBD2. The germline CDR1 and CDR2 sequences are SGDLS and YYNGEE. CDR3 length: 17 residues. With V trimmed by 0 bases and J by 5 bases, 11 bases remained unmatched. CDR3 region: CASSVAYLAGPGETQYF. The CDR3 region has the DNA TGTGCCAGCAGCGTAGCGTACCTAGCGGGGCCGGGGGAGACCCAGTACTTC. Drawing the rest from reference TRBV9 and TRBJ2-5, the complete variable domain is DSGVTQTPKHLITATGQRVTLRCSPRSGDLSVYWYQQSLDQGLQFLIQYYNGEERAKGNILERFSAQQFPDLHSELNLSSLELGDSALYFCASSVAYLAGPGETQYFGPGTRLLVL.

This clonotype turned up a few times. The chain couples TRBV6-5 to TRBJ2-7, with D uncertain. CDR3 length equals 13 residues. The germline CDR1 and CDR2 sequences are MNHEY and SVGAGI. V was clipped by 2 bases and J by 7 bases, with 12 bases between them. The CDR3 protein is CASSYEGSGEQYV. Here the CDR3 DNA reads TGTGCCAGCAGTTACGAAGGTTCCGGAGAGCAGTACGTC.

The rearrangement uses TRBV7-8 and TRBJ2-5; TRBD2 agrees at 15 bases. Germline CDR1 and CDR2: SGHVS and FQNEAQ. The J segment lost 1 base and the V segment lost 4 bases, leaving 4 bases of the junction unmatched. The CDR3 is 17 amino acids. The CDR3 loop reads CASSSGLAGGAQETQYF. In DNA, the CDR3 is TGTGCCAGCAGCTCGGGACTAGCGGGGGGTGCCCAAGAGACCCAGTACTTC.

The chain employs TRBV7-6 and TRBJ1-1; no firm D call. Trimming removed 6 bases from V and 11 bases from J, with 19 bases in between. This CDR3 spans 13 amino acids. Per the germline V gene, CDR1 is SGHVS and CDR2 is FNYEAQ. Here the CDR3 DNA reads TGTGCCAGCAGTCCAGCCGAGGGTTTGGTTGCTTTCTTT. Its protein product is CASSPAEGLVAFF.